These 7 T cell receptor beta chains came from one sample sequenced in a study of blood T cells in healthy people across ages. Primers used in a second PCR of roughly 7 to 12 cycles were a sample-barcoded 5' primer and a J-beta primer mix. TCRdb processed the 5' RACE reads anew with MiXCR; each CDR3 protein has one entry. Altogether 550,000 to 600,000 distinct CDR3 sequences are present, 40% to 55% being singletons, with the ten largest covering 20% to 25%. Sequenced: blood. These receptors all come from a man aged 80 or over in good health.

This clonotype was observed a handful of times. The CDR3 loop is CATSELGFGQFF. As DNA, the CDR3 is TGTGCCACCAGCGAGCTAGGCTTTGGGCAGTTCTTC. The chain carries TRBV15 and TRBJ2-1; D uncertain. The CDR3 consists of 12 residues. In germline, CDR1 is LNHNV, CDR2 YYDKDF (reference sequence). The ends were cut back, 5 bases at V and 12 bases at J, with 14 bases in the middle.

The CDR3, as DNA: TGTGCCAGCAGAGCAGGGGGATGGAGGGGTGGCTACACCTTC. It is translated as CASRAGGWRGGYTF. The chain has TRBV27 and TRBJ1-2; 7 bases are a match to TRBD1. The CDR3 is 14 residues long. J was trimmed by 7 bases and V by 6 bases; bases with no gene match: 11. Germline V lookup: CDR1 MNHEY, CDR2 SMNVEV (reference sequence).

V is TRBV20-1 and J is TRBJ2-3; perhaps TRBD2 as D (5 bases). CDR1 and CDR2 from the germline V gene are DFQATT and SNEGSKA (reference sequence). Trimming pared 2 bases from V and 0 bases from J, leaving 9 bases between. The CDR3 sequence is 14 residues long. For the CDR3, the DNA is TGCAGTGCTAGATTCAGCGGAAGCACAGATACGCAGTATTTT. Translated, it gives CSARFSGSTDTQYF.

This chain connects TRBV20-1 to TRBJ2-1; 9 positions match TRBD1. Germline lookup yields CDR1 DFQATT and CDR2 SNEGSKA (reference sequence). J lost 2 bases, V lost 3 bases, and 8 bases had no gene match. The CDR3 totals 16 residues. Written as DNA, the CDR3 is TGCAGTGCTAGCTTACCGGGACAGGGTACCTACAATGAGCAGTTCTTC. It is translated as CSASLPGQGTYNEQFF.

In this sample, this clonotype turned up many times. The V gene is TRBV6-5, the J gene TRBJ2-3, with 7 bases aligning to TRBD2. This CDR3 has 15 amino acids. The germline V gene has CDR1 MNHEY and CDR2 SVGAGI. J was trimmed by 2 bases and V by 3 bases; bases with no gene match: 5. In DNA, the CDR3 is TGTGCCAGCAGTTATGAGCGGGATTTCACAGATACGCAGTATTTT. Protein sequence: CASSYERDFTDTQYF.

This chain joins TRBV7-2 and TRBJ2-3; 7 bases line up with TRBD2. Losses at the gene ends were 5 bases for V and 0 bases for J; bases not matched to a gene: 8. CDR1 and CDR2 from the germline V gene are SGHTA and FQGNSA. The CDR3 runs to 16 residues. The CDR3 DNA is TGTGCCAGCAGCAGAACTAGCGTAACTAGCACAGATACGCAGTATTTT. Its protein product is CASSRTSVTSTDTQYF.

The gene calls are TRBV28 and TRBJ1-6, with 7 nucleotides matching TRBD1. The ends lost 6 bases at V and 10 bases at J; junction bases unmatched: 9. CDR1 and CDR2 (germline): MDHEN, SYDVKM. The CDR3 length is 14 residues. CDR3 in amino acids: CASSLGQFGSPLHF. Here the CDR3 DNA reads TGTGCCAGCAGCTTGGGACAGTTTGGGTCACCCCTCCACTTT.